This T cell receptor beta chain was captured in a study of radiotherapy plus CTLA-4 blockade in lung cancer. Findings and caveats of the study: Reportedly, early blood T cell clone dynamics best predicted response, with interferon-beta. Once radiotherapy plus ipilimumab had been given, TCR clones derived from tumor expanded in blood.

Germline V gene sequence: CDR1 SGDLS, CDR2 YYNGEE. CDR3 length equals 16 residues. V was trimmed by 0 bases and J by 2 bases, leaving 14 bases between them. Those patients who had chemo-refractory metastatic non-small-cell lung cancer were given focal radiation along with CTLA-4 blockade through ipilimumab. On this clone: Its antigen is not known.

Profiled with immunoSEQ multiplex PCR; TCRdb holds only in-frame clones, not every one. The sample holds about 78,000 clones; 85% to 90% are singletons and the top ten take about 1%. Here the sequenced sample was peripheral blood, taken from a patient treated with radiotherapy plus ipilimumab. This sequence originates from a human donor with non-small cell lung cancer who had stable disease on radiotherapy plus ipilimumab. The J gene is TRBJ1-2, the V gene TRBV9, with D possibly being TRBD1 (6 bases). CDR3 in DNA: TGTGCCAGCAGCGTAGCTTCGGGGGGCGCGAACTATGGCTACACCTTC. As protein: CASSVASGGANYGYTF.